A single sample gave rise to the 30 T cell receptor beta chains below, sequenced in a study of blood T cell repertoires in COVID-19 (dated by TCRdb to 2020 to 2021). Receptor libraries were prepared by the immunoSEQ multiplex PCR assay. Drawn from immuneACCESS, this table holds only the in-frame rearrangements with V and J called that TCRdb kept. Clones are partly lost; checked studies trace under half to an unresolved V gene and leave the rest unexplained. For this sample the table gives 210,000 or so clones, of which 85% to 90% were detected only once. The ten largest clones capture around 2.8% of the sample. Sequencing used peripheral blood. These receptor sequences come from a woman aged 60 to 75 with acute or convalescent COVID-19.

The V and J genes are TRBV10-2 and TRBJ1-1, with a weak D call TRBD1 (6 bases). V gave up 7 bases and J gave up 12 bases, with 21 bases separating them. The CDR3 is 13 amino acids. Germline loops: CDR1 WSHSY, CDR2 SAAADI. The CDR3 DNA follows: TGCGCCAGCAAAAAGCCGGGACAACTGTATCCTTTCTTT. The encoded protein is CASKKPGQLYPFF.

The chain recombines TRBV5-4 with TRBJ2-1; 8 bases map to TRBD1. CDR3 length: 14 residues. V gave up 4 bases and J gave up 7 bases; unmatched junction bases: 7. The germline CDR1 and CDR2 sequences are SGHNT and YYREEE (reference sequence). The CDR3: CASSRQGPRNEQFF. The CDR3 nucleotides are TGTGCCAGCAGCCGACAGGGGCCCCGTAATGAGCAGTTCTTC.

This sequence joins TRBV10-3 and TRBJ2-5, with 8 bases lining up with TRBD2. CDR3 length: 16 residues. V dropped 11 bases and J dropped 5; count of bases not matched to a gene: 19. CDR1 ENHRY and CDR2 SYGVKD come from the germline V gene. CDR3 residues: CASSDPGLAMSETQYF. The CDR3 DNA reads TGTGCCTCCAGCGACCCCGGACTAGCTATGAGCGAGACCCAGTACTTC.

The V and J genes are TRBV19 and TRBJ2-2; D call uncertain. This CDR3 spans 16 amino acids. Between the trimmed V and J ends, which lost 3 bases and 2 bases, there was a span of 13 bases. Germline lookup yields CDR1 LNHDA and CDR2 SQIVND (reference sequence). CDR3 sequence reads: CASSILSPGNTGELFF. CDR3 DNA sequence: TGTGCCAGTAGTATCTTATCACCGGGTAACACCGGGGAGCTGTTTTTT.

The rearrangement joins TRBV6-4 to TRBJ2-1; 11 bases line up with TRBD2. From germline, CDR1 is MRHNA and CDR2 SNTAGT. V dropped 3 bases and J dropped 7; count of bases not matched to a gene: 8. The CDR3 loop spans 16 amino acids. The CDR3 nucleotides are TGTGCCAGCAGTGAAGGGCTAGCGGGAGGTGAAAATGAGCAGTTCTTC. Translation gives CASSEGLAGGENEQFF.

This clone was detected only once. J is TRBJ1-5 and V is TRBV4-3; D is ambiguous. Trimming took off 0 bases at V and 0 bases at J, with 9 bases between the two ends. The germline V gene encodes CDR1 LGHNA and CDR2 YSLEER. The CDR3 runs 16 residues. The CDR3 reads CASSQEITYSNQPQHF. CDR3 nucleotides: TGCGCCAGCAGCCAAGAAATCACTTATAGCAATCAGCCCCAGCATTTT.

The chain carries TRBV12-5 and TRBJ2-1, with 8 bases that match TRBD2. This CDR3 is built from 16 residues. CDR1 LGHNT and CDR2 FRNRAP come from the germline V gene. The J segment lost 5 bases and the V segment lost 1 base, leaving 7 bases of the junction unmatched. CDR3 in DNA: TGTGCTAGTGGTTTGGAAGTAGCGGGACCTCACAATGAGCAGTTCTTC. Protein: CASGLEVAGPHNEQFF.

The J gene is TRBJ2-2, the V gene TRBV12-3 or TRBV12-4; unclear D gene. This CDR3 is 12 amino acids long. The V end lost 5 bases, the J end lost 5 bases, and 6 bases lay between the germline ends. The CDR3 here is CASSPETGELFF. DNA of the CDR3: TGTGCCAGCAGTCCAGAAACCGGGGAGCTGTTTTTT.

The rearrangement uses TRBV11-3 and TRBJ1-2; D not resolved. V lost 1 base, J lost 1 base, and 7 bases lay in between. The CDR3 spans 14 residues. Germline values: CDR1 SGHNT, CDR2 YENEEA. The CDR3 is CASSLGTNNYGYTF. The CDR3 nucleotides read TGTGCCAGCAGCTTAGGAACAAATAACTATGGCTACACCTTC. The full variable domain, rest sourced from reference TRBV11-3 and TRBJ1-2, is EAGVVQSPRYKIIEKKQPVAFWCNPISGHNTLYWYLQNLGQGPELLIRYENEEAVDDSQLPKDRFSAERLKGVDSTLKIQPAELGDSAVYLCASSLGTNNYGYTFGSGTRLTVV.

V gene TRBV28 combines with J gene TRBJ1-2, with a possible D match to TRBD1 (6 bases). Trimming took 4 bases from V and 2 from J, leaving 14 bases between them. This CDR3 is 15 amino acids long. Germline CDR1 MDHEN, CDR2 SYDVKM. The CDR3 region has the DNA TGTGCCAGCAGTTCCTGGGAGGGGGGGAACTATGGCTACACCTTC. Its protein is CASSSWEGGNYGYTF.

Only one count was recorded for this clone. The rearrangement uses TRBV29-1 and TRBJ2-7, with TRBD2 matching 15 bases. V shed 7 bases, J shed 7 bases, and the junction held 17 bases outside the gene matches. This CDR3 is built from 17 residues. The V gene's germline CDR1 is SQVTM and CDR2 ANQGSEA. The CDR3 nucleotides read TGCAGCGCCTCCGGGACTAGCGGGAGGTCAGGGTGGGGGGAGCAGTACTTC. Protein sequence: CSASGTSGRSGWGEQYF.

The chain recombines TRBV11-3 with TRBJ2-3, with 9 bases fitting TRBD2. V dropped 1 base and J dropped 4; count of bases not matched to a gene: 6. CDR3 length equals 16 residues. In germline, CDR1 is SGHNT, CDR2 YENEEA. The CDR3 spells CASSLGASGTADTQYF. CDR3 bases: TGTGCCAGCAGCTTAGGGGCTAGCGGGACCGCAGATACGCAGTATTTT.

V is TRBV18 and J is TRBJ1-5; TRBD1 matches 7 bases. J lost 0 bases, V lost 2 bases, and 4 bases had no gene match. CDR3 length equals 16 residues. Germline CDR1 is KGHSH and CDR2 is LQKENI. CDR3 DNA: TGTGCCAGCTCACCAGGACAGGTTAATAGCAATCAGCCCCAGCATTTT. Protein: CASSPGQVNSNQPQHF.

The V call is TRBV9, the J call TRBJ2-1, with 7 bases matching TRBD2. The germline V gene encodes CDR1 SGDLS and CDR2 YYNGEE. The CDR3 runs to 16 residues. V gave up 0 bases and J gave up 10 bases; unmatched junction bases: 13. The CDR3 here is CASSVAGLAARGEQFF. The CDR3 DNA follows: TGTGCCAGCAGCGTAGCCGGGCTAGCGGCCCGCGGGGAGCAGTTCTTC.

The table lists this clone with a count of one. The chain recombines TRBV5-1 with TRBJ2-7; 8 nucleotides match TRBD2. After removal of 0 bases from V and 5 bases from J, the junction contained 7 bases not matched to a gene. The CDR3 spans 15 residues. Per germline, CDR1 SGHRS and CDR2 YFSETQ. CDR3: CASSLEREQTHEQYF. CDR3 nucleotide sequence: TGCGCCAGCAGCTTGGAGCGGGAGCAAACCCACGAGCAGTACTTC.

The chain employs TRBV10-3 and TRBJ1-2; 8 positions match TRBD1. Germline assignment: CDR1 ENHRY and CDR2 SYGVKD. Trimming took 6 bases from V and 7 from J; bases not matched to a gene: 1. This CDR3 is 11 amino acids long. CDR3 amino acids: CAIRQGGGYTF. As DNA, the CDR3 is TGTGCCATCAGACAGGGGGGTGGCTACACCTTC.

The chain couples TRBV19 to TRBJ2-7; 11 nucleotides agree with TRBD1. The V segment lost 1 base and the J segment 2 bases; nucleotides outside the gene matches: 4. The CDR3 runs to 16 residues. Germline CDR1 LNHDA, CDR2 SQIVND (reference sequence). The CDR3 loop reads CASSIAPGQGAYEQYF. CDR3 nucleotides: TGTGCCAGTAGTATAGCACCGGGACAGGGGGCCTACGAGCAGTACTTC. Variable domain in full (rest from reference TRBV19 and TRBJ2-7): DGGITQSPKYLFRKEGQNVTLSCEQNLNHDAMYWYRQDPGQGLRLIYYSQIVNDFQKGDIAEGYSVSREKKESFPLTVTSAQKNPTAFYLCASSIAPGQGAYEQYFGPGTRLTVT.

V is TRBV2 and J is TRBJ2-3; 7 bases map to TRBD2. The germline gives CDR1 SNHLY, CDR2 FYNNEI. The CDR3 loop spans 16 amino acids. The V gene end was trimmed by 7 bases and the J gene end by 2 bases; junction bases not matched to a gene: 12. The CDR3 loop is CASTDLAGRLTDTQYF. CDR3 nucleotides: TGTGCCAGCACTGACTTAGCGGGCCGACTCACAGATACGCAGTATTTT. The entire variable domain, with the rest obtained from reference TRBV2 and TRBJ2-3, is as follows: EPEVTQTPSHQVTQMGQEVILRCVPISNHLYFYWYRQILGQKVEFLVSFYNNEISEKSEIFDDQFSVERPDGSNFTLKIRSTKLEDSAMYFCASTDLAGRLTDTQYFGPGTRLTVL.

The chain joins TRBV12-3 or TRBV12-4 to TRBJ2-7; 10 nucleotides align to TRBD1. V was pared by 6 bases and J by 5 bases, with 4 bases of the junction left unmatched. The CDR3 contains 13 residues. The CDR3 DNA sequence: TGTGCCAGCAGCCGGGACAGGGGTCACGAGCAGTACTTC. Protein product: CASSRDRGHEQYF.

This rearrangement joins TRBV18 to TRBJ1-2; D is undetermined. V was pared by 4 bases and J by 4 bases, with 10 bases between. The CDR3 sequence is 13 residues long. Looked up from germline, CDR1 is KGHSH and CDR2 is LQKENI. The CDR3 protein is CASSLTNSYGYTF. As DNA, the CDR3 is TGTGCCAGCTCACTCACGAACAGCTATGGCTACACCTTC.

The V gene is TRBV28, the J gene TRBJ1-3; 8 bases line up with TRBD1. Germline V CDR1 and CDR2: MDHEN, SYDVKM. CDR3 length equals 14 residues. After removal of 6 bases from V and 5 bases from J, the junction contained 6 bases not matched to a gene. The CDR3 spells CASSLDRGRNTIYF. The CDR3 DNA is TGTGCCAGCAGCCTCGACAGGGGTCGAAACACCATATATTTT.

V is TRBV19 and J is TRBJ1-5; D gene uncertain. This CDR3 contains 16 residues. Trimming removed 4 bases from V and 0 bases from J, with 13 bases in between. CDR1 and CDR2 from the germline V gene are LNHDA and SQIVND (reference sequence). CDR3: CASSSQSTFSNQPQHF. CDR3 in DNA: TGTGCCAGTAGTAGTCAATCGACATTTAGCAATCAGCCCCAGCATTTT.

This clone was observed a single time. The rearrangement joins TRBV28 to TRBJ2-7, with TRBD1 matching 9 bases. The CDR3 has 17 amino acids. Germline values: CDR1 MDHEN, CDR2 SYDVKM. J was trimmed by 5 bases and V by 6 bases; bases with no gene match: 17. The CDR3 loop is CASSAIDFGQGINEQYF. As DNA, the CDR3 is TGTGCCAGCAGCGCAATCGATTTCGGACAGGGGATCAACGAGCAGTACTTC.

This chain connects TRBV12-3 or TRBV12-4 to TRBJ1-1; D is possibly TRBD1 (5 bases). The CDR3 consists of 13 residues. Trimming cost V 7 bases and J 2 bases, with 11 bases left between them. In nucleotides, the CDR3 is TGTGCCAGCACAGGGAACTCTAACACTGAAGCTTTCTTT. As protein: CASTGNSNTEAFF.

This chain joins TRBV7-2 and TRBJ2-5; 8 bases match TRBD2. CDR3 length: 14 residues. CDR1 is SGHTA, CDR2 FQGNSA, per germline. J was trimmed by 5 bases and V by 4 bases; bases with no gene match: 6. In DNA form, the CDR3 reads TGTGCCAGCAGCTATCAAGCGGGAGCGGAGACCCAGTACTTC. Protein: CASSYQAGAETQYF.

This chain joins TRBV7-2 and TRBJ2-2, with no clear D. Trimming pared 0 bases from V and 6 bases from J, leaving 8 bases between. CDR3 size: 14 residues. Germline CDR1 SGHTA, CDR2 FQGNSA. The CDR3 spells CASSLAAIPGELFF. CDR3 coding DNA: TGTGCCAGCAGCTTAGCGGCCATTCCCGGGGAGCTGTTTTTT.

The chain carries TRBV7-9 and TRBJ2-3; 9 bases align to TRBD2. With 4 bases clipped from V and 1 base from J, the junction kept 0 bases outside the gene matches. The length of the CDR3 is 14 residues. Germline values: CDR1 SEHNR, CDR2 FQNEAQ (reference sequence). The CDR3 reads CASSWTSGTDTQYF. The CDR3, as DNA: TGTGCCAGCAGCTGGACTAGCGGCACAGATACGCAGTATTTT. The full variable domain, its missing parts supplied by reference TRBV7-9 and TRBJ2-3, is DTGVSQNPRHKITKRGQNVTFRCDPISEHNRLYWYRQTLGQGPEFLTYFQNEAQLEKSRLLSDRFSAERPKGSFSTLEIQRTEQGDSAMYLCASSWTSGTDTQYFGPGTRLTVL.

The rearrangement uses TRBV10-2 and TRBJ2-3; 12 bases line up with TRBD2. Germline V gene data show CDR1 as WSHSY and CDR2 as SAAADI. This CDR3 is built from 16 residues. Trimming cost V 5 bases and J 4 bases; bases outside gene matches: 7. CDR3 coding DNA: TGCGCCAGCAGTAAGACTAGCGGGGGTATCGCAGATACGCAGTATTTT. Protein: CASSKTSGGIADTQYF.

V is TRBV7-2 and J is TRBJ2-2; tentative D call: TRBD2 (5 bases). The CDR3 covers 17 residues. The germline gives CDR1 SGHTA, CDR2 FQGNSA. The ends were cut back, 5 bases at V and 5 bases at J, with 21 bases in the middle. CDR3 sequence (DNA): TGTGCCAGCAGCCCGAGCGCGAGGGCGAGAAAGACCGGGGAGCTGTTTTTT. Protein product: CASSPSARARKTGELFF.

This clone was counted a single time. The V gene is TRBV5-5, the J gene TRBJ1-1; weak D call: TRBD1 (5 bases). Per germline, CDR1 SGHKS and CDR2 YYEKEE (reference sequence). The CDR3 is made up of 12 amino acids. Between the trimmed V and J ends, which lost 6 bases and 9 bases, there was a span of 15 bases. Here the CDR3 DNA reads TGTGCCAGCATGATCCTGGGGGGACAAGCTTTCTTT. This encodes CASMILGGQAFF.